One sample yielded the 5 T cell receptor beta chains listed below, sequenced in a study of blood T cell repertoires in COVID-19. Method: immunoSEQ multiplex PCR; TCRdb's copy keeps in-frame clones and lacks some. The table shows about 72,000 clones, with around 90% occurring only once. The sequenced sample was peripheral blood. These receptors were taken from a human donor in a cohort sampled during active COVID-19.

The genes are TRBV9 and TRBJ2-7; no clear D. Per germline, CDR1 SGDLS and CDR2 YYNGEE. V lost 6 bases and J 2 bases, leaving 12 bases between the germline ends. CDR3 size: 13 residues. The CDR3 coding sequence is TGTGCCAGCAACGGTGTTCCCGCCTACGAGCAGTACTTC. Translated: CASNGVPAYEQYF.

The chain couples TRBV3-1 (or the pseudogene TRBV3-2) to TRBJ2-7; D perhaps matches TRBD1 (6 bases). Germline lookup yields CDR1 LGHDT and CDR2 YNNKEL (reference sequence). The V and J ends lost 2 bases and 3 bases respectively, with 14 bases between them. The CDR3 is 15 residues long. CDR3 sequence: CASSQLPETGYEQYF. CDR3 DNA sequence: TGTGCCAGCAGCCAACTTCCCGAGACAGGCTACGAGCAGTACTTC.

The chain employs TRBV6-2 or TRBV6-3 and TRBJ2-5; TRBD2 agrees at 9 bases. Germline CDR1 and CDR2: MNHEY and SVGEGT. V trimming: 0 bases; J trimming: 5 bases; junction bases outside the gene matches: 7. The CDR3 consists of 16 residues. Here the CDR3 reads CASSYSQAGGWETQYF. In nucleotides, the CDR3 is TGTGCCAGCAGTTACTCTCAAGCGGGGGGTTGGGAGACCCAGTACTTC.

The J gene is TRBJ2-1, the V gene TRBV19; 7 bases map to TRBD2. V gave up 1 base and J gave up 0 bases; unmatched junction bases: 6. Germline CDR1 LNHDA, CDR2 SQIVND (reference sequence). The CDR3 contains 17 residues. CDR3 residues: CASSIGGLADSYNEQFF. In nucleotides, the CDR3 is TGTGCCAGTAGTATAGGAGGGCTAGCGGACTCCTACAATGAGCAGTTCTTC.

V gene TRBV3-1 (or the pseudogene TRBV3-2) combines with J gene TRBJ2-1; 10 bases are a match to TRBD2. V was clipped by 5 bases and J by 10 bases; unmatched bases: 11. The CDR3 loop spans 15 amino acids. Germline CDR1 reads LGHDT; CDR2 reads YNNKEL (reference sequence). As DNA, the CDR3 is TGTGCCAGCAGCAAGGGTGAACTAGCGGGGCGGGAGCAGTTCTTC. Translating it yields CASSKGELAGREQFF.